A single sample is the source of the 31 T cell receptor beta chains below, sequenced in a study of CD8 T cells in ankylosing spondylitis. Study conclusions and caveats: Seemingly distinctive of ankylosing spondylitis blood was a TCR beta motif formed by eight highly homologous variants.

For these TCRs, the target antigens are not known. MiXCR was run by TCRdb on the 5' RACE reads, yielding one entry per CDR3 protein. The sample includes 450,000 to 550,000 distinct CDR3 sequences, approximately 5.3% of them seen just once. The material sequenced was blood, either unsorted or a sorted T cell fraction (not recorded which). These receptors were collected from a male donor with ankylosing spondylitis.

The chain recombines TRBV6-5 with TRBJ2-3; D not resolved. The V gene lost 7 bases and the J gene lost 1 base, with 9 bases spanning the gap. Per germline, CDR1 MNHEY and CDR2 SVGAGI. The CDR3 has 13 residues. CDR3 bases: TGTGCCAGCAAGATGGACGGCACAGATACGCAGTATTTT. It translates to CASKMDGTDTQYF.

This clonotype has a count of ten or more. This chain joins TRBV28 and TRBJ2-2, with D possibly matching TRBD1 (6 bases). Trimming removed 2 bases at V and 5 bases at J, with 15 bases between. The CDR3 consists of 16 residues. The V gene's germline CDR1 is MDHEN and CDR2 SYDVKM. As DNA, the CDR3 is TGTGCCAGCAGTTTAACGACAGGTCGGGGAACCGGGGAGCTGTTTTTT. This gives the protein CASSLTTGRGTGELFF.

This clonotype was seen a handful of times. The rearrangement links TRBV7-2 to TRBJ1-2; D unresolved. V shed 5 bases and J shed 8 bases, with 12 bases lying between them. CDR1 and CDR2 (germline): SGHTA, FQGNSA. CDR3 length: 12 amino acids. The CDR3 DNA is TGTGCCAGCAGCCCAGCCGGAGGAGGCTACACCTTC. It codes for CASSPAGGGYTF.

This clonotype was detected many times. This sequence joins TRBV29-1 and TRBJ2-3; 10 positions agree with TRBD1. V lost 3 bases and J lost 4; bases outside the gene matches: 10. Germline V gene lookup returns CDR1 SQVTM and CDR2 ANQGSEA. The CDR3 has 16 amino acids. The CDR3 DNA is TGCAGCGTTGAGATAGCCGGGACAGGGGCCCCAGATACGCAGTATTTT. The encoded protein is CSVEIAGTGAPDTQYF.

This clonotype was counted between two and nine times. The rearrangement links TRBV10-3 to TRBJ1-1; TRBD1 agrees at 9 bases. J lost 6 bases, V lost 3 bases, and 8 bases had no gene match. The CDR3 is made up of 15 amino acids. Germline V gene sequence: CDR1 ENHRY, CDR2 SYGVKD. As DNA, the CDR3 is TGTGCCATCAGTGAACTGGGACAGGGAGGAGCTGAAGCTTTCTTT. This encodes CAISELGQGGAEAFF.

This clonotype was observed at least ten times. V usage is TRBV12-3 or TRBV12-4 and J usage is TRBJ2-1; 8 bases map to TRBD1. The CDR3 consists of 15 residues. Trimming took 5 bases from V and 2 from J; bases not matched to a gene: 5. Here the CDR3 reads CASSVGTGPYNEQFF. CDR3 in DNA: TGTGCCAGCAGTGTCGGGACAGGCCCCTACAATGAGCAGTTCTTC.

This clonotype has ten or more counts. The genes are TRBV20-1 and TRBJ2-7, with a weak D call TRBD1 (6 bases). Between the trimmed V and J ends, which lost 0 bases and 3 bases, there was a span of 21 bases. CDR3 length equals 17 residues. Germline lookup yields CDR1 DFQATT and CDR2 SNEGSKA (reference sequence). The CDR3 DNA is TGCAGTGCTAGAGATACCCCCCTGACAGGCCCGAACTACGAGCAGTACTTC. It is translated as CSARDTPLTGPNYEQYF.

This clonotype was detected many times. V gene TRBV10-3 combines with J gene TRBJ1-2, with 8 nucleotides matching TRBD1. Trimming removed 6 bases from V and 6 bases from J; junction bases left unmatched: 6. Per the germline V gene, CDR1 is ENHRY and CDR2 is SYGVKD. The length of the CDR3 is 13 residues. The CDR3: CAIRPGGGDGYTF. As DNA, the CDR3 is TGTGCCATCAGACCAGGGGGCGGAGATGGCTACACCTTC.

This clonotype has a count of ten or more. The chain carries TRBV9 and TRBJ2-1; D call uncertain. The CDR3 extends over 16 amino acids. Germline assignment: CDR1 SGDLS and CDR2 YYNGEE. With 0 bases removed from V and 2 bases from J, the gap between germline ends came to 12 bases. The CDR3 region has the DNA TGTGCCAGCAGCGTAGGGGTGAGTCCTACCTACAATGAGCAGTTCTTC. The encoded protein is CASSVGVSPTYNEQFF.

This clonotype was detected ten times or more. V usage is TRBV7-9 and J usage is TRBJ1-1; maybe TRBD1 (6 bases). The germline V and J ends were trimmed by 7 bases and 6 bases, with 15 bases remaining between them. The CDR3 consists of 13 residues. From germline, CDR1 is SEHNR and CDR2 FQNEAQ (reference sequence). CDR3 in DNA: TGTGCCAGCATGGGAGGGGACATCGCTGAAGCTTTCTTT. Protein product: CASMGGDIAEAFF.

This clonotype was found many times. The rearrangement uses TRBV20-1 and TRBJ2-2, with no clear D. V was clipped by 3 bases and J by 4 bases, with 9 bases between them. Germline V gene lookup returns CDR1 DFQATT and CDR2 SNEGSKA (reference sequence). The CDR3 is 13 residues long. The CDR3 region has the DNA TGCAGTGCTAGTGTATCGGCCACCGGGGAGCTGTTTTTT. Its protein is CSASVSATGELFF.

This clonotype was recorded at least ten times. The rearrangement uses TRBV7-2 and TRBJ2-7; 12 positions match TRBD2. Germline V gene sequence: CDR1 SGHTA, CDR2 FQGNSA. The CDR3 is 15 amino acids. V trimming: 7 bases; J trimming: 6 bases; junction bases outside the gene matches: 10. CDR3 sequence (DNA): TGTGCCAGCACTGGACTAGCGGGAAGATTGGGCGAGCAGTACTTC. Protein: CASTGLAGRLGEQYF.

In its sample, this clonotype was seen many times. V is TRBV20-1 and J is TRBJ2-2; possibly TRBD2 for D (6 bases). There are 18 residues in the CDR3. Trimming took off 2 bases at V and 2 bases at J, with 21 bases between the two ends. CDR1 is DFQATT and CDR2 is SNEGSKA in the germline V gene (reference sequence). The CDR3 nucleotides are TGCAGTGCTAGAAACCCCCTAGGTAGCGGAAAAAACACCGGGGAGCTGTTTTTT. This codes for CSARNPLGSGKNTGELFF.

This clonotype came up many times. This rearrangement joins TRBV20-1 to TRBJ1-2; D is unclear. The CDR3 length is 12 residues. The ends were cut back, 7 bases at V and 2 bases at J, with 11 bases in the middle. CDR1 DFQATT and CDR2 SNEGSKA come from the germline V gene (reference sequence). CDR3 nucleotides: TGCAGTGTCCCCAACCAAAACTATGGCTACACCTTC. Its protein product is CSVPNQNYGYTF.

In its sample, this clonotype was seen many times. The chain is built from TRBV5-1 and TRBJ2-1, with D perhaps matching TRBD1 (5 bases). Germline lookup yields CDR1 SGHRS and CDR2 YFSETQ. The ends were cut back, 5 bases at V and 3 bases at J, with 9 bases in the middle. The CDR3 has 13 amino acids. CDR3 region: CASRPDSYNEQFF. CDR3 DNA: TGCGCCAGCAGACCAGACAGCTACAATGAGCAGTTCTTC.

There are a few counts of this clonotype. This chain links TRBV7-2 with TRBJ2-7; TRBD1 matches at 7 bases. The V gene's germline CDR1 is SGHTA and CDR2 FQGNSA. V shed 7 bases and J 2 bases; nucleotides not matched to a gene: 8. The CDR3 is 14 amino acids. The CDR3 DNA reads TGTGCCAGCATCATCCAGACAGGGCCCTACGAGCAGTACTTC. Its translation is CASIIQTGPYEQYF.

This clonotype was counted ten times or more. The rearrangement joins TRBV6-2 or TRBV6-3 to TRBJ2-7; D may correspond to TRBD1 or TRBD2 (5 bases each). The CDR3 spans 15 residues. Trimming shortened V by 4 bases and J by 3 bases, and 16 bases separated the two germline ends. Germline loops: CDR1 MNHEY, CDR2 SVGEGT. The CDR3 region is CASSSGTRGFYEQYF. CDR3 nucleotides: TGTGCCAGCAGTTCCGGGACCCGGGGTTTCTACGAGCAGTACTTC.

This clonotype was detected a few times. The V gene is TRBV3-1, the J gene TRBJ2-2, with 7 nucleotides matching TRBD2. The germline gives CDR1 LGHDT, CDR2 YNNKEL (reference sequence). There are 13 residues in the CDR3. J gave up 4 bases and V 8 bases, and 4 bases lay outside the gene matches. Written as DNA, the CDR3 is TGTGCCAGCTGGGACTACCCCACCGGGGAGCTGTTTTTT. It encodes CASWDYPTGELFF.

This clonotype was seen ten or more times. The chain links TRBV10-3 to TRBJ1-2; D is possibly TRBD1 (6 bases). Trimming cost V 5 bases and J 7 bases, with 14 bases left between them. Germline-derived CDR1 and CDR2 are ENHRY and SYGVKD. The CDR3 has 13 amino acids. CDR3 DNA: TGTGCCATCAGTCCCGCCAGGGGAGCTGGCTACACCTTC. Its translation is CAISPARGAGYTF.

This clonotype came up many times. CDR3 nucleotides: TGTGCCAGCAGTTACTATGCAGGCGGGATTAACTATGGCTACACCTTC. This encodes CASSYYAGGINYGYTF. The chain uses TRBV6-2 or TRBV6-3 and TRBJ1-2; D uncertain. Germline CDR1 and CDR2: MNHEY and SVGEGT. V was trimmed by 1 base and J by 1 base, leaving 13 bases between them. The CDR3 length is 16 residues.

This clonotype has ten or more counts. The chain joins TRBV5-1 to TRBJ1-6; 7 bases match TRBD1. Germline V gene lookup returns CDR1 SGHRS and CDR2 YFSETQ. The V segment lost 0 bases and the J segment 7 bases; nucleotides outside the gene matches: 10. This CDR3 region has 17 residues. The CDR3 region is CASSLGPEGGGNSPLHF. Here the CDR3 DNA reads TGCGCCAGCAGCTTGGGACCAGAAGGGGGCGGAAATTCACCCCTCCACTTT.

Many counts were recorded for this clonotype. The chain joins TRBV29-1 to TRBJ2-3, with TRBD1 matching 9 bases. The CDR3 consists of 14 residues. Germline CDR1 is SQVTM and CDR2 is ANQGSEA. V gave up 6 bases and J gave up 5 bases; unmatched junction bases: 9. The CDR3 here is CSVADRGSGDTQYF. The CDR3 DNA is TGCAGCGTCGCGGACAGGGGTTCGGGAGATACGCAGTATTTT.

This clonotype has a count of ten or more. The chain is built from TRBV14 and TRBJ2-1, with D maybe TRBD2 (5 bases). Between the trimmed V and J ends, which lost 3 bases and 3 bases, there was a span of 12 bases. The CDR3 sequence is 15 residues long. The germline V gene has CDR1 SGHDN and CDR2 FVKESK. This CDR3 reads CASSQLSGIYNEQFF. CDR3 bases: TGTGCCAGCAGCCAGTTATCGGGGATCTACAATGAGCAGTTCTTC.

This clonotype was detected many times. The chain has TRBV4-2 and TRBJ2-3, with 11 bases fitting TRBD2. The CDR3 runs to 18 residues. Germline V gives CDR1 LGHNA, CDR2 YNFKEQ. Trimming at V came to 1 base and at J to 0 bases, leaving 6 bases not matched to a gene. The CDR3 DNA sequence: TGTGCCAGCAGCCAAGGACTAGCGGGGCTAACTAGCACAGATACGCAGTATTTT. It yields the protein CASSQGLAGLTSTDTQYF.

This clonotype occurred many times. The chain joins TRBV28 to TRBJ2-3; no clear D. V lost 3 bases and J 2 bases, leaving 9 bases between the germline ends. In germline, CDR1 is MDHEN, CDR2 SYDVKM. The CDR3 runs to 14 residues. The CDR3 region has the DNA TGTGCCAGCAGTTTTTCGGACGTCACAGATACGCAGTATTTT. Residues: CASSFSDVTDTQYF.

This clonotype was detected many times. The chain couples TRBV5-1 to TRBJ1-1, with TRBD1 as a possible D gene (5 bases). V lost 1 base and J lost 1, with 11 bases in between. This CDR3 spans 15 amino acids. CDR1 and CDR2 (germline): SGHRS, YFSETQ. The CDR3 loop is CASSLIGTSNTEAFF. Here the CDR3 DNA reads TGCGCCAGCAGCTTGATCGGGACCTCGAACACTGAAGCTTTCTTT. The complete variable domain, with remaining parts taken from reference TRBV5-1 and TRBJ1-1, reads KAGVTQTPRYLIKTRGQQVTLSCSPISGHRSVSWYQQTPGQGLQFLFEYFSETQRNKGNFPGRFSGRQFSNSRSEMNVSTLELGDSALYLCASSLIGTSNTEAFFGQGTRLTVV.

The sample holds many counts of this clonotype. The chain is built from TRBV20-1 and TRBJ1-6, with D unresolved. Per germline, CDR1 DFQATT and CDR2 SNEGSKA (reference sequence). There are 16 residues in the CDR3. The germline V and J ends were trimmed by 6 bases and 0 bases, with 15 bases remaining between them. The CDR3 sequence: CSAPPFGSSYNSPLHF. CDR3 DNA sequence: TGCAGTGCACCGCCGTTTGGGAGCTCCTATAATTCACCCCTCCACTTT.

This clonotype was counted many times. The genes are TRBV12-3 or TRBV12-4 and TRBJ2-7; no definite D call. The CDR3 sequence is 14 residues long. V was clipped by 10 bases and J by 0 bases, with 16 bases between them. The CDR3 reads CATRSSGNSYEQYF. The DNA for the CDR3 is TGTGCCACCCGCTCCTCGGGTAACTCCTACGAGCAGTACTTC.

The gene calls are TRBV18 and TRBJ1-1; D is uncertain. This CDR3 contains 13 residues. The V gene's germline CDR1 is KGHSH and CDR2 LQKENI. Trimming shortened V by 8 bases and J by 3 bases, and 13 bases separated the two germline ends. The CDR3 DNA reads as TGTGCCAGCAGCCCCGCTGGGGACACTGAAGCTTTCTTT. This codes for CASSPAGDTEAFF.

This clonotype appeared many times. This chain joins TRBV7-2 and TRBJ1-2; D not resolved. Germline V CDR1 and CDR2: SGHTA, FQGNSA. The V and J ends lost 5 bases and 3 bases respectively, with 16 bases between them. The CDR3 is made up of 15 amino acids. The CDR3 here is CASSRGPSEYYGYTF. The CDR3 nucleotides read TGTGCCAGCAGCCGAGGGCCTTCGGAGTACTATGGCTACACCTTC.

This clonotype was observed many times. The chain carries TRBV5-5 and TRBJ2-7; D might be TRBD1 (5 bases). CDR3 length: 15 amino acids. Germline-derived CDR1 and CDR2 are SGHKS and YYEKEE (reference sequence). V lost 4 bases to trimming and J lost 0 bases, with 14 bases between them. CDR3 DNA sequence: TGTGCCAGCAGCCTCGCTGACAGCATCTCCTACGAGCAGTACTTC. Protein: CASSLADSISYEQYF.